This is a list of T cell receptor beta chains from one sample in a study of blood T cells in healthy people across ages. MiXCR, applied by TCRdb to the 5' RACE reads, yields one record per CDR3 protein. Of 1.5 million to 2 million distinct CDR3 sequences listed, roughly 27% are singletons. Sequences were obtained from blood. Source of these receptors: a woman aged 25 to 39 in good health. Both conserved end residues are part of each CDR3. A D gene is named only where the DNA matches it firmly. Some rows have no size entry. The others give once, few or many, or a class for an expanded clone.

clone size: many; D gene: -; J gene: TRBJ2-7; V gene: TRBV10-3; CDR3 protein: CAISDYDRDYEQYF; CDR3 DNA: TGTGCCATCAGTGACTACGATCGTGACTACGAGCAGTACTTC
clone size: -; D gene: TRBD1; J gene: TRBJ1-6; V gene: TRBV20-1; CDR3 protein: CSARGQGAGSYNSPLHF; CDR3 DNA: TGCAGTGCTAGAGGTCAGGGGGCTGGGTCCTATAATTCACCCCTCCACTTT
clone size: -; D gene: TRBD1; J gene: TRBJ1-2; V gene: TRBV24-1; CDR3 protein: CATSDPGGDGYTF; CDR3 DNA: TGTGCCACCAGTGATCCAGGGGGCGATGGCTACACCTTC
clone size: many; D gene: -; J gene: TRBJ2-1; V gene: TRBV27; CDR3 protein: CASSPRPIWDEQFF; CDR3 DNA: TGTGCCAGCAGCCCCCGACCAATATGGGATGAGCAGTTCTTC
clone size: many; D gene: -; J gene: TRBJ1-5; V gene: TRBV28; CDR3 protein: CASVSQQGWGQPQHF; CDR3 DNA: TGTGCCAGCGTCTCCCAACAGGGTTGGGGTCAGCCCCAGCATTTT
clone size: few; D gene: -; J gene: TRBJ2-3; V gene: TRBV4-3; CDR3 protein: CASSQSGQSTTDTQYF; CDR3 DNA: TGCGCCAGCAGCCAATCTGGGCAGAGCACCACAGATACGCAGTATTTT
clone size: -; D gene: TRBD2; J gene: TRBJ2-3; V gene: TRBV14; CDR3 protein: CASSSSGRGDTQYF; CDR3 DNA: TGTGCCAGCTCATCTAGCGGGAGGGGAGATACGCAGTATTTT
clone size: many; D gene: -; J gene: TRBJ2-7; V gene: TRBV29-1; CDR3 protein: CSVQGDGTYEQYF; CDR3 DNA: TGCAGCGTTCAAGGGGACGGGACCTACGAGCAGTACTTC
clone size: -; D gene: -; J gene: TRBJ2-7; V gene: TRBV7-2; CDR3 protein: CASERPRAGTYEQYF; CDR3 DNA: TGTGCCAGCGAGAGGCCCAGGGCGGGGACCTACGAGCAGTACTTC
clone size: many; D gene: -; J gene: TRBJ2-1; V gene: TRBV5-6; CDR3 protein: CASNGGRLYNEQFF; CDR3 DNA: TGTGCCAGCAACGGGGGGCGCCTATACAATGAGCAGTTCTTC
clone size: many; D gene: TRBD1; J gene: TRBJ2-7; V gene: TRBV7-3; CDR3 protein: CASSPTGTGGGSYEQYF; CDR3 DNA: TGTGCCAGCAGCCCAACCGGGACAGGGGGCGGGAGCTACGAGCAGTACTTC
clone size: many; D gene: TRBD2; J gene: TRBJ2-5; V gene: TRBV7-3; CDR3 protein: CASSPTSGDGETQYF; CDR3 DNA: TGTGCCAGCAGCCCGACTAGCGGGGATGGTGAGACCCAGTACTTC
clone size: -; D gene: -; J gene: TRBJ2-1; V gene: TRBV6-4; CDR3 protein: CASSSSAQETQFF; CDR3 DNA: TGTGCCAGCAGCTCGTCAGCACAAGAGACCCAGTTCTTC
clone size: -; D gene: TRBD2; J gene: TRBJ2-1; V gene: TRBV28; CDR3 protein: CASIRTSGGANEQFF; CDR3 DNA: TGTGCCAGCATTCGGACTAGCGGGGGGGCCAATGAGCAGTTCTTC
clone size: -; D gene: -; J gene: TRBJ2-7; V gene: TRBV20-1; CDR3 protein: CSAIREGGGEQYF; CDR3 DNA: TGCAGTGCTATAAGGGAGGGAGGGGGCGAGCAGTACTTC
clone size: -; D gene: -; J gene: TRBJ1-1; V gene: TRBV2; CDR3 protein: CASSGRGSNTEAFF; CDR3 DNA: TGTGCCAGCAGCGGACGGGGGAGTAACACTGAAGCTTTCTTT
clone size: -; D gene: TRBD2; J gene: TRBJ2-7; V gene: TRBV12-3/TRBV12-4; CDR3 protein: CASSAKLLAGLSKQYF; CDR3 DNA: TGTGCCAGCAGTGCAAAACTACTAGCGGGGCTTAGTAAGCAGTACTTC
clone size: -; D gene: -; J gene: TRBJ1-5; V gene: TRBV20-1; CDR3 protein: CSARASRYGTLNQPQHF; CDR3 DNA: TGCAGTGCTAGAGCGTCCAGATACGGGACCCTCAATCAGCCCCAGCATTTT
clone size: many; D gene: TRBD2; J gene: TRBJ2-3; V gene: TRBV6-5; CDR3 protein: CASTHALAKTTDTQYF; CDR3 DNA: TGTGCCAGCACCCACGCACTAGCGAAGACCACAGATACGCAGTATTTT
clone size: -; D gene: -; J gene: TRBJ2-1; V gene: TRBV7-2; CDR3 protein: CASSSGPAVAEQFF; CDR3 DNA: TGTGCCAGCAGCTCTGGCCCGGCAGTTGCTGAGCAGTTCTTC
clone size: -; D gene: TRBD2; J gene: TRBJ2-1; V gene: TRBV28; CDR3 protein: CASSLWTSGRYNEQFF; CDR3 DNA: TGTGCCAGCAGTTTATGGACTAGCGGGCGATACAATGAGCAGTTCTTC
clone size: -; D gene: -; J gene: TRBJ1-2; V gene: TRBV15; CDR3 protein: CATSVQGLRGYTF; CDR3 DNA: TGTGCCACCAGCGTCCAGGGCCTCCGAGGCTACACCTTC
clone size: many; D gene: TRBD2; J gene: TRBJ2-1; V gene: TRBV7-6; CDR3 protein: CASSLTSAGNEQFF; CDR3 DNA: TGTGCCAGCAGCTTAACTAGCGCGGGTAATGAGCAGTTCTTC
clone size: -; D gene: -; J gene: TRBJ2-7; V gene: TRBV7-2; CDR3 protein: CASSTDTYSYEQYF; CDR3 DNA: TGTGCCAGCAGCACCGACACTTACAGCTACGAGCAGTACTTC
clone size: -; D gene: -; J gene: TRBJ2-7; V gene: TRBV14; CDR3 protein: CASSHGSEQYF; CDR3 DNA: TGTGCCAGCAGCCATGGCTCCGAGCAGTACTTC
clone size: -; D gene: -; J gene: TRBJ2-3; V gene: TRBV28; CDR3 protein: CASTGQPSSYTQYF; CDR3 DNA: TGTGCCAGCACCGGACAGCCGAGCTCATATACGCAGTATTTT
clone size: -; D gene: TRBD1; J gene: TRBJ2-1; V gene: TRBV5-1; CDR3 protein: CASSSGTGGENEQFF; CDR3 DNA: TGCGCCAGCAGCTCCGGGACAGGGGGCGAGAATGAGCAGTTCTTC
clone size: -; D gene: -; J gene: TRBJ1-2; V gene: TRBV12-3/TRBV12-4; CDR3 protein: CASSLAGYTF; CDR3 DNA: TGTGCCAGCAGTTTGGCTGGCTACACCTTC
clone size: -; D gene: -; J gene: TRBJ1-4; V gene: TRBV5-1; CDR3 protein: CASSFRGLGDEKLFF; CDR3 DNA: TGCGCCAGCAGCTTCCGCGGACTGGGGGATGAAAAACTGTTTTTT
clone size: many; D gene: TRBD2; J gene: TRBJ2-7; V gene: TRBV6-5; CDR3 protein: CASSYLPTSGRNEQYF; CDR3 DNA: TGTGCCAGCAGTTACCTCCCGACTAGCGGGAGAAACGAGCAGTACTTC
clone size: -; D gene: TRBD2; J gene: TRBJ2-3; V gene: TRBV11-2; CDR3 protein: CASWETSGGATDTQYF; CDR3 DNA: TGTGCCAGCTGGGAGACTAGCGGGGGGGCCACAGATACGCAGTATTTT
clone size: -; D gene: -; J gene: TRBJ1-1; V gene: TRBV11-2; CDR3 protein: CASSLFLGQRYTEAFF; CDR3 DNA: TGTGCCAGCAGCTTATTTCTAGGACAGAGATACACTGAAGCTTTCTTT
clone size: -; D gene: -; J gene: TRBJ1-2; V gene: TRBV2; CDR3 protein: CASMPELHFRYGYTF; CDR3 DNA: TGTGCCAGCATGCCAGAACTCCATTTCCGCTATGGCTACACCTTC
clone size: -; D gene: -; J gene: TRBJ2-3; V gene: TRBV20-1; CDR3 protein: CSANHREADTQYF; CDR3 DNA: TGCAGTGCGAATCACAGGGAGGCAGATACGCAGTATTTT
clone size: many; D gene: -; J gene: TRBJ2-3; V gene: TRBV7-2; CDR3 protein: CASSLEGLDTDTQYF; CDR3 DNA: TGTGCCAGCAGCTTAGAGGGACTGGACACAGATACGCAGTATTTT
clone size: -; D gene: -; J gene: TRBJ1-1; V gene: TRBV2; CDR3 protein: CASSTRQLKNTEAFF; CDR3 DNA: TGTGCCAGCAGCACTCGACAGCTAAAAAACACTGAAGCTTTCTTT
clone size: many; D gene: -; J gene: TRBJ2-5; V gene: TRBV15; CDR3 protein: CATSRGQGLGETQYF; CDR3 DNA: TGTGCCACCAGCAGAGGCCAGGGGCTGGGGGAGACCCAGTACTTC
clone size: -; D gene: TRBD1; J gene: TRBJ2-7; V gene: TRBV18; CDR3 protein: CASSPGDRGRDEQYF; CDR3 DNA: TGTGCCAGCTCCCCAGGGGACAGGGGTCGCGATGAGCAGTACTTC
clone size: many; D gene: TRBD2; J gene: TRBJ2-1; V gene: TRBV7-2; CDR3 protein: CASSFQTSGSNEQFF; CDR3 DNA: TGTGCCAGCAGCTTCCAGACTAGCGGGTCAAATGAGCAGTTCTTC
clone size: few; D gene: -; J gene: TRBJ1-5; V gene: TRBV5-5; CDR3 protein: CASSFKPGNQPQHF; CDR3 DNA: TGTGCCAGCAGCTTTAAGCCAGGGAATCAGCCCCAGCATTTT
clone size: few; D gene: TRBD2; J gene: TRBJ2-1; V gene: TRBV12-5; CDR3 protein: CASGLGGGRQHNEQFF; CDR3 DNA: TGTGCTAGTGGTTTAGGAGGCGGGAGGCAGCACAATGAGCAGTTCTTC
clone size: -; D gene: -; J gene: TRBJ2-5; V gene: TRBV6-6; CDR3 protein: CASSFGRGQEIQYF; CDR3 DNA: TGTGCCAGCAGTTTCGGCAGGGGTCAAGAGATCCAGTACTTC
clone size: -; D gene: -; J gene: TRBJ2-6; V gene: TRBV27; CDR3 protein: CASSPGSPLVLTF; CDR3 DNA: TGTGCCAGCAGCCCAGGCTCCCCACTCGTCCTGACTTTC
clone size: -; D gene: -; J gene: TRBJ2-7; V gene: TRBV7-2; CDR3 protein: CASSPLKSGGEQYF; CDR3 DNA: TGTGCCAGCAGCCCATTGAAGAGCGGCGGCGAGCAGTACTTC
clone size: -; D gene: TRBD1; J gene: TRBJ1-2; V gene: TRBV20-1; CDR3 protein: CSAENRDRMLYGYTF; CDR3 DNA: TGCAGTGCTGAAAACCGGGACAGGATGTTGTATGGCTACACCTTC
clone size: many; D gene: -; J gene: TRBJ1-2; V gene: TRBV29-1; CDR3 protein: CSVARGGYGYTF; CDR3 DNA: TGCAGCGTTGCCAGGGGCGGCTATGGCTACACCTTC
clone size: few; D gene: -; J gene: TRBJ1-1; V gene: TRBV29-1; CDR3 protein: CSANKADAEAFF; CDR3 DNA: TGCAGCGCTAACAAGGCCGACGCTGAAGCTTTCTTT
clone size: once; D gene: -; J gene: TRBJ1-1; V gene: TRBV19; CDR3 protein: CASSMYLRAAPMNTEAFF; CDR3 DNA: TGTGCCAGTAGTATGTACCTTAGGGCAGCTCCTATGAACACTGAAGCTTTCTTT
clone size: -; D gene: TRBD2; J gene: TRBJ2-1; V gene: TRBV20-1; CDR3 protein: CSARGSRGGEQFF; CDR3 DNA: TGCAGTGCTAGAGGTTCGCGGGGGGGTGAGCAGTTCTTC
clone size: few; D gene: -; J gene: TRBJ2-7; V gene: TRBV6-1; CDR3 protein: CASSEVASYEQYF; CDR3 DNA: TGTGCCAGCAGTGAAGTGGCATCCTACGAGCAGTACTTC
clone size: few; D gene: -; J gene: TRBJ2-6; V gene: TRBV7-2; CDR3 protein: CASSLLVHVTSGANVLTF; CDR3 DNA: TGTGCCAGCAGCTTATTGGTACACGTAACCTCTGGGGCCAACGTCCTGACTTTC
clone size: few; D gene: -; J gene: TRBJ2-5; V gene: TRBV20-1; CDR3 protein: CSARGGGAFQETQYF; CDR3 DNA: TGCAGTGCTAGAGGGGGCGGGGCCTTCCAAGAGACCCAGTACTTC
clone size: -; D gene: -; J gene: TRBJ2-7; V gene: TRBV7-9; CDR3 protein: CASSSDLRVYEQYF; CDR3 DNA: TGTGCCAGCAGCTCCGACCTCCGGGTCTACGAGCAGTACTTC
clone size: few; D gene: -; J gene: TRBJ1-2; V gene: TRBV20-1; CDR3 protein: CSARVVGQLNYGYTF; CDR3 DNA: TGCAGTGCTAGAGTGGTCGGGCAGCTTAACTATGGCTACACCTTC
clone size: -; D gene: -; J gene: TRBJ1-1; V gene: TRBV7-6; CDR3 protein: CASSLVGHPNTEAFF; CDR3 DNA: TGTGCCAGCAGCTTAGTGGGACACCCGAACACTGAAGCTTTCTTT
clone size: -; D gene: -; J gene: TRBJ1-5; V gene: TRBV5-5; CDR3 protein: CASSWWVPGGTDTQHF; CDR3 DNA: TGTGCCAGCAGCTGGTGGGTCCCGGGGGGCACAGATACGCAGCATTTT
clone size: -; D gene: -; J gene: TRBJ2-7; V gene: TRBV20-1; CDR3 protein: CSVRRRYEQYF; CDR3 DNA: TGCAGTGTTAGAAGACGGTACGAGCAGTACTTC